Listed below are T cell receptor beta chains from one sample, sequenced in a study of early T cells in non-severe SARS-CoV-2 infection. TCRdb reanalysed the 5' RACE reads using MiXCR and keeps one entry per CDR3 protein. Among about 55,000 distinct CDR3 sequences listed, around 8% were seen once. Sample: whole blood. The origin of the receptors is an adult who was a healthcare worker with PCR-confirmed SARS-CoV-2 infection or an uninfected control (not recorded which). Each CDR3 is given with its conserved first and last residue. A D gene is named only where the DNA matches it firmly. Expanded clones are given a class, and other clones once, few, many or no size at all.

cdr3_length d_call j_call v_call clone_size cdr3_aa cdr3_nt
14 . TRBJ1-6 TRBV4-1 many CASSQGQGDSPLHF TGCGCCAGCAGCCAAGGGCAGGGTGATTCACCCCTCCACTTT
15 TRBD2 TRBJ2-3 TRBV7-2 many CASSKGLGPPDTQYF TGTGCCAGCAGCAAGGGACTAGGCCCTCCAGATACGCAGTATTTT
15 TRBD2 TRBJ2-7 TRBV7-3 . CASSLQSGRGHEQYF TGTGCCAGCAGCCTCCAGAGCGGGAGGGGGCACGAGCAGTACTTC
15 . TRBJ2-4 TRBV11-2 few CASSEIGLAKNIQYF TGTGCCAGCAGCGAGATAGGACTAGCCAAAAACATTCAGTACTTC
15 . TRBJ2-3 TRBV11-2 many CASSPQLTGSDTQYF TGTGCCAGCAGCCCCCAACTTACAGGGTCAGATACGCAGTATTTT
14 . TRBJ2-1 TRBV6-5 many CASSYAPRGYEQFF TGTGCCAGCAGTTACGCCCCAAGAGGCTATGAGCAGTTCTTC
13 . TRBJ2-3 TRBV3-1 few CASSRAGTDTQYF TGTGCCAGCTCCCGCGCCGGCACAGATACGCAGTATTTT
14 . TRBJ2-1 TRBV5-5 . CASSLGGLGAEQFF TGTGCCAGCAGCTTGGGTGGTTTGGGGGCTGAGCAGTTCTTC
15 TRBD2 TRBJ2-5 TRBV27 many CASSFRLAGAETQYF TGTGCCAGCAGTTTTCGTCTAGCGGGAGCAGAGACCCAGTACTTC
18 . TRBJ1-6 TRBV28 . CASRLLPGFGGQNSPLHF TGTGCCAGCAGACTACTACCCGGTTTTGGGGGGCAAAATTCACCCCTCCACTTT
15 . TRBJ2-7 TRBV11-2 few CASSLSATSSYEQYF TGTGCCAGCAGCTTATCCGCTACGTCTTCCTACGAGCAGTACTTC
13 . TRBJ2-3 TRBV29-1 many CSVEAGRADTQYF TGCAGCGTTGAAGCGGGGCGGGCAGATACGCAGTATTTT
16 TRBD1 TRBJ2-7 TRBV7-6 few CASSLPEGTGDNEQYF TGTGCCAGCAGCTTACCGGAAGGGACAGGGGATAACGAGCAGTACTTC
14 TRBD2 TRBJ2-7 TRBV9 . CASSRGTSAYEQYF TGTGCCAGCAGCAGGGGGACTAGCGCCTACGAGCAGTACTTC
15 . TRBJ1-1 TRBV20-1 few CSARSSGLPNTEAFF TGCAGTGCGAGATCCTCCGGACTGCCGAACACTGAAGCTTTCTTT
12 . TRBJ2-1 TRBV20-1 few CSARDTYNEQFF TGCAGTGCTAGAGATACGTACAATGAGCAGTTCTTC
15 TRBD1 TRBJ1-1 TRBV7-8 many CASSLVGQVNTEAFF TGTGCCAGCAGCTTAGTAGGACAGGTGAACACTGAAGCTTTCTTT
14 . TRBJ2-3 TRBV10-3 . CAISESGPPDTQYF TGTGCCATCAGTGAGTCGGGCCCTCCGGATACGCAGTATTTT
16 . TRBJ2-5 TRBV6-5 . CASSLSPRYGRETQYF TGTGCCAGCAGTTTATCCCCCCGGTATGGGCGGGAGACCCAGTACTTC
15 TRBD1 TRBJ2-7 TRBV5-6 many CASSLGQGDPYEQYF TGTGCCAGCAGCTTGGGTCAGGGGGACCCCTACGAGCAGTACTTC
17 . TRBJ2-5 TRBV5-1 many CASSLLPGASGQETQYF TGCGCCAGCAGCTTGCTTCCAGGGGCTAGCGGTCAAGAGACCCAGTACTTC
15 TRBD2 TRBJ2-3 TRBV20-1 many CSATKRDGPTDTQYF TGCAGTGCCACCAAGCGGGACGGTCCCACAGATACGCAGTATTTT
16 . TRBJ1-1 TRBV11-2 few CASSLGGSAAVTEAFF TGTGCCAGCAGCTTAGGTGGGTCCGCGGCGGTGACTGAAGCTTTCTTT
11 . TRBJ2-7 TRBV25-1 many CASGRGYEQYF TGTGCCAGCGGAAGGGGTTACGAGCAGTACTTC
14 . TRBJ1-2 TRBV11-2 many CASSSTKDSGAYTF TGTGCCAGCAGTTCTACAAAGGACAGCGGTGCCTACACCTTC
15 . TRBJ1-6 TRBV5-1 . CATRQNEAYNSPLHF TGCGCCACCCGACAGAACGAAGCCTATAATTCACCCCTCCACTTT
13 . TRBJ1-1 TRBV11-3 few CASSLVPNTEAFF TGTGCCAGCAGCTTAGTACCGAACACTGAAGCTTTCTTT
12 . TRBJ2-7 TRBV3-1 many CASSQEGYEQYF TGTGCCAGCAGCCAAGAGGGGTACGAGCAGTACTTC
15 TRBD1 TRBJ2-1 TRBV5-1 many CASRGGTGTLNEQFF TGCGCCAGCAGGGGCGGGACAGGGACTCTCAATGAGCAGTTCTTC
11 . TRBJ1-3 TRBV2 medium-sized CASNPGNTIYF TGTGCCAGCAACCCTGGGAACACCATATATTTT
19 TRBD2 TRBJ2-1 TRBV7-6 few CASSSLSPRLAGNNNEQFF TGTGCCAGCAGCTCGTTAAGCCCCCGATTAGCGGGAAATAACAATGAGCAGTTCTTC
14 TRBD2 TRBJ2-1 TRBV5-1 . CASSLVAGGREQFF TGCGCCAGCAGCTTGGTTGCGGGGGGCCGGGAGCAGTTCTTC
13 . TRBJ2-7 TRBV7-3 few CASSYTGSYEQYF TGTGCCAGCAGCTACACCGGGTCCTACGAGCAGTACTTC
17 TRBD2 TRBJ2-2 TRBV12-5 few CASAPGTSGGQEGELFF TGTGCTAGTGCCCCGGGGACTAGCGGGGGCCAGGAAGGGGAGCTGTTTTTT
15 TRBD1 TRBJ2-7 TRBV19 . CASSVTGASAYEQYF TGTGCCAGTAGTGTAACAGGGGCCTCTGCCTACGAGCAGTACTTC